This TCR beta chain was identified in a study of cytomegalovirus exposure and HLA in healthy donors. Study-level results: Most CMV-associated TCR beta chains appeared HLA-restricted in a later analysis. Analysis performed later found under 20,000 TCR beta sequences associated with HLA alleles at 0.05 false discovery rate. Per a later analysis, HLA-associated TCR beta chains showed more clonal expansion than other, equally common TCR beta chains.

There are 13 residues in the CDR3. J was trimmed by 2 bases and V by 5 bases; bases with no gene match: 3. Germline values: CDR1 SQVTM, CDR2 ANQGSEA. To note about this clone: Its antigen is as yet unknown.

The PCR ran on 60 Vbeta and 13 Jbeta primers. TCRdb keeps only in-frame clones here, not all; method: immunoSEQ multiplex PCR. The sample holds 150,000 or so clones; 70% to 90% are singletons and the top ten take roughly 2.4%. The sample consisted of PBMCs. The chain couples TRBV29-1 to TRBJ1-5; 7 bases map to TRBD1. This TCR came from a woman between 18 and 29 years old in good health and CMV-seronegative. The CDR3 DNA reads as TGCAGCGTTTCAACAGGGGGCAATCAGCCCCAGCATTTT. Its translation is CSVSTGGNQPQHF.